What follows are 32 T cell receptor beta chains derived from one specimen sequenced in a study of T cells in women clearing cervical HPV infection. Libraries were prepared by immunoSEQ multiplex PCR; TCRdb keeps only in-frame clonotypes and omits some of them. The sample has more than 25,000 clones; the top ten hold roughly 11%. The sample was blood buffy coat. The receptors were gathered from a woman aged 18 to 75 with a cervical HPV16 infection that either progressed to CIN3+ or cleared (not recorded which).

Note on this clone: The DNA ends 3 residues before the CDR3 does, and the rest of the CDR3 is filled in from the germline J gene. This chain uses TRBV5-1 with TRBJ1-1, with unresolved D. The CDR3 extends over 14 amino acids. CDR1 is SGHRS, CDR2 YFSETQ, per germline. The germline V and J ends were trimmed by 0 bases and 5 bases, with 11 bases remaining between them. The sequenced CDR3 bases are TGCGCCAGCAGCTTGGCCGGCGGGGTGACTGAA. It translates to CASSLAGGVTE. The CDR3 in full is CASSLAGGVTEAFF.

For this clone: The sequence runs out 3 residues before the end of the CDR3; the remainder is reconstructed from the germline J gene. The chain employs TRBV5-1 and TRBJ2-5; D perhaps matches TRBD1 (5 bases). Trimming shortened V by 3 bases and J by 5 bases, and 14 bases separated the two germline ends. In germline, CDR1 is SGHRS, CDR2 YFSETQ. The CDR3 length is 14 residues. CDR3 DNA, as far as it was read: TGCGCCAGCAGCTACCAGGGTGTCCAGGAGACC. Translating gives CASSYQGVQET. The whole CDR3 reads CASSYQGVQETQYF. The complete variable domain, with remaining parts taken from reference TRBV5-1 and TRBJ2-5, reads KAGVTQTPRYLIKTRGQQVTLSCSPISGHRSVSWYQQTPGQGLQFLFEYFSETQRNKGNFPGRFSGRQFSNSRSEMNVSTLELGDSALYLCASSYQGVQETQYFGPGTRLLVL.

About this clone itself: The CDR3 end falls 3 residues outside the read, so it is completed with the germline J gene. This sequence joins TRBV20-1 and TRBJ1-5; 10 positions match TRBD1. The CDR3 consists of 13 residues. The germline gives CDR1 DFQATT, CDR2 SNEGSKA (reference sequence). The trim removed 6 bases at V and 9 bases at J, leaving 8 bases unmatched. The DNA read from the CDR3 is TGCAGTGCATGGACAGGGGGTGGTCGGCCC. Amino acid sequence: CSAWTGGGRP. The entire CDR3 sequence reads CSAWTGGGRPQHF.

To note about this clone: The CDR3 end falls 3 residues outside the read, so it is completed with the germline J gene. The chain carries TRBV30 and TRBJ2-1; tentative D call: TRBD1 (5 bases). Trimming cost V 4 bases and J 7 bases, with 11 bases left between them. Germline CDR1 GTSNPN, CDR2 SVGIG (reference sequence). The CDR3 covers 12 residues. The CDR3 bases that were read are TGTGCCTGGATTAGGGGTCTGAATGAG. Its translation: CAWIRGLNE. The whole CDR3 region reads CAWIRGLNEQFF.

A word on this clone: The junction shows a germline mismatch at one end, possibly a read error. The CDR3 end lies 3 residues beyond the end of the read and is filled in from the germline J gene. The chain is built from TRBV2 and TRBJ2-3; D not resolved. The germline V gene has CDR1 SNHLY and CDR2 FYNNEI. This CDR3 is built from 12 residues. The CDR3 protein is CASSDTAETQYF. The sequenced CDR3 bases are TGTGCCAGCAGTGACACCGCAGAGACG.

As concerns this clone: The DNA ends 3 residues before the CDR3 does, and the rest of the CDR3 is filled in from the germline J gene. The chain joins TRBV20-1 to TRBJ1-1; maybe TRBD1 (6 bases). The CDR3 totals 13 residues. Germline CDR1 DFQATT, CDR2 SNEGSKA (reference sequence). Deletions cut 7 bases from V and 1 base from J, with 13 bases between. CDR3 DNA (partial): TGCAGTGGCATACAGGGTACGAACACTGAA. Protein sequence: CSGIQGTNTE. The complete CDR3 protein is CSGIQGTNTEAFF.

In the case of this clone: The CDR3 end is not reached by the read, which stops 3 residues before it; the germline J gene fills it in. The chain couples TRBV19 to TRBJ1-1; 7 bases are shared with TRBD1. Germline values: CDR1 LNHDA, CDR2 SQIVND (reference sequence). CDR3 length equals 15 residues. Trimming at V came to 7 bases and at J to 0 bases, leaving 8 bases not matched to a gene. The CDR3 DNA, read in part, is TGTGCCAGTACCGAGAGACAGGGCATGAACACTGAA. Protein product: CASTERQGMNTE. The full-length CDR3 reads as CASTERQGMNTEAFF.

The CDR3 spells CASSLLGGGAAETQYF. The CDR3 bases that were read are TGTGCCAGTAGTCTCCTGGGCGGGGGGGCCGCAGAGACC. The chain has TRBV19 and TRBJ2-5; 9 nucleotides agree with TRBD2. The missing CDR3 end, 3 residues past where the read stops, is filled in from the germline J gene. The CDR3 covers 16 residues. CDR1 and CDR2 (germline): LNHDA, SQIVND (reference sequence). Losses at the gene ends were 5 bases for V and 4 bases for J; bases not matched to a gene: 11.

Regarding this clone: The read halts 3 residues ahead of the CDR3 end, with the missing end drawn from the germline J gene. The V gene is TRBV7-8, the J gene TRBJ2-7; D might be TRBD1 (5 bases). The CDR3 runs to 13 residues. V lost 2 bases and J lost 1, with 6 bases in between. In germline, CDR1 is SGHVS, CDR2 FQNEAQ. The CDR3 region is CASSLRGSYEQYF. The CDR3 bases that were read are TGTGCCAGCAGCTTAAGGGGTTCCTACGAG.

On this clone itself: The read ends 3 residues before the CDR3 terminus; that terminus is restored from the germline J gene. The gene calls are TRBV18 and TRBJ2-2; D may be TRBD1 (5 bases). Germline CDR1 and CDR2: KGHSH and LQKENI. The CDR3 totals 19 residues. The CDR3 DNA, read in part, is TGTGCCAGCTCACCCCGGCCCTACTCACTCGACTCTGGGGCCAACGTG. Its translation is CASSPRPYSLDSGANV. In full, the CDR3 is CASSPRPYSLDSGANVLFF.

Worth noting for this clone: The read comes to an end 3 residues before the CDR3 does, leaving the germline J gene to fill in the end. V usage is TRBV12-3 or TRBV12-4 and J usage is TRBJ1-3, with 9 nucleotides matching TRBD1. The CDR3 covers 16 residues. J lost 6 bases, V lost 1 base, and 7 bases had no gene match. The chain's CDR3 is CASSLDGTGLKNTIYF. CDR3 bases read: TGTGCCAGCAGTTTAGATGGGACAGGGTTAAAAAACACC.

Regarding this clone: With the read ending 3 residues before the CDR3 end, the germline J gene is used to fill in that end. This rearrangement joins TRBV18 to TRBJ1-1; weak D call: TRBD1 (6 bases). The CDR3 runs to 13 residues. CDR1 and CDR2 (germline): KGHSH, LQKENI. Trimming took off 3 bases at V and 4 bases at J, with 9 bases between the two ends. This chain's CDR3 is CASSPDSPTEAFF. CDR3 DNA, as far as it was read: TGTGCCAGCTCACCGGACAGTCCCACTGAA.

About this clone itself: The sequence runs out 3 residues before the end of the CDR3; the remainder is reconstructed from the germline J gene. J is TRBJ2-3 and V is TRBV19; D is perhaps TRBD1 (5 bases). The germline gives CDR1 LNHDA, CDR2 SQIVND (reference sequence). The CDR3 has 13 amino acids. CDR3 amino acids: CASTFDRNQPQYF. CDR3 bases read: TGTGCCAGTACCTTCGACAGAAATCAGCCG.

With regard to this clone: The missing CDR3 end, 3 residues past where the read stops, is filled in from the germline J gene. The chain joins TRBV19 to TRBJ2-2, with TRBD2 matching 8 bases. CDR1 is LNHDA and CDR2 is SQIVND in the germline V gene (reference sequence). The CDR3 length is 15 residues. Incomplete CDR3 DNA: TGTGCCTCAAACCGAAAGGGAGCGGGGGCCAACGTG. Amino acids: CASNRKGAGANV. The CDR3 in its entirety is CASNRKGAGANVLFF. The full variable domain, completed using reference TRBV19 and TRBJ2-2, is DGGITQSPKYLFRKEGQNVTLSCEQNLNHDAMYWYRQDPGQGLRLIYYSQIVNDFQKGDIAEGYSVSREKKESFPLTVTSAQKNPTAFYLCASNRKGAGANVLFFGEGSRLTVL.

Comments on this clone: The CDR3 is cut off 3 residues early in the read; its end comes from the germline J gene. The rearrangement joins TRBV7-2 to TRBJ2-7; the match to TRBD2 covers 7 bases. Germline V CDR1 and CDR2: SGHTA, FQGNSA. J gave up 3 bases and V 4 bases, and 9 bases lay outside the gene matches. The CDR3 has 15 amino acids. The sequenced part of the CDR3 DNA is TGTGCCAGCAGCTCTATTAGCGGGTTGGTCTACGAG. Protein product: CASSSISGLVYE. The whole CDR3 is CASSSISGLVYEQYF.

CDR3 sequence: CASSFAQGQTEAFF. The part of the CDR3 DNA that was read is TGCGCCAGCAGCTTCGCCCAGGGTCAAACTGAA. The rearrangement joins TRBV5-1 to TRBJ1-1; D is possibly TRBD1 (5 bases). The read ends 3 residues early relative to the CDR3; the germline J gene fills the gap. This CDR3 contains 14 residues. Trimming pared 2 bases from V and 5 bases from J, leaving 13 bases between. Germline CDR1 and CDR2: SGHRS and YFSETQ.

Points on this clone: The read ends 3 residues early relative to the CDR3; the germline J gene fills the gap. V and J are TRBV20-1 and TRBJ2-3; 7 bases line up with TRBD1. After removal of 0 bases from V and 2 bases from J, the junction contained 5 bases not matched to a gene. Germline loops: CDR1 DFQATT, CDR2 SNEGSKA (reference sequence). CDR3 length equals 15 residues. The chain's CDR3 is CSARDQRGPTDTQYF. The DNA read from the CDR3 is TGCAGTGCTAGAGATCAGAGGGGGCCCACAGATACG.

Concerning this clone itself: The read ends 3 residues early relative to the CDR3; the germline J gene fills the gap. This chain connects TRBV11-3 to TRBJ2-2; 9 bases align to TRBD1. The CDR3 runs 15 residues. J lost 7 bases, V lost 9 bases, and 12 bases had no gene match. Germline V gene sequence: CDR1 SGHNT, CDR2 YENEEA. This CDR3 reads CASSVFGQGLGELFF. The part of the CDR3 DNA that was read is TGTGCCAGTAGCGTCTTTGGACAGGGGCTCGGGGAG.

With regard to this clone: Read sequence stops 3 residues before the CDR3 end, and the germline J gene provides the missing end. V usage is TRBV5-1 and J usage is TRBJ2-1, with D possibly being TRBD1 (5 bases). Trimming left V 1 base short and J 6 bases short, with 17 bases between. The CDR3 extends over 16 amino acids. CDR1 and CDR2 from the germline V gene are SGHRS and YFSETQ. CDR3 in amino acids: CASSLSPQGLGNEQFF. Incomplete CDR3 DNA: TGCGCCAGCAGCTTGAGCCCCCAGGGTCTCGGCAATGAG. Based on the CDR3 plus reference TRBV5-1 and TRBJ2-1, the full variable domain is KAGVTQTPRYLIKTRGQQVTLSCSPISGHRSVSWYQQTPGQGLQFLFEYFSETQRNKGNFPGRFSGRQFSNSRSEMNVSTLELGDSALYLCASSLSPQGLGNEQFFGPGTRLTVL.

Remarks on this clone: The missing CDR3 end, 3 residues past where the read stops, is filled in from the germline J gene. The chain carries TRBV7-1 and TRBJ2-6; TRBD2 agrees at 14 bases. TRBV7-1 is identified as an open reading frame with a role that is uncertain. CDR3 size: 21 residues. Trimming cost V 3 bases and J 2 bases; bases outside gene matches: 12. CDR3 in amino acids: CASSSRLAGGRKGAGANVLTF. The covered CDR3 bases are TGTGCCAGCAGCTCCCGACTAGCGGGAGGGAGGAAGGGTGCTGGGGCCAACGTC.

The covered CDR3 bases are TGTGCCAGTGCTCCGGGACTCAAAGCCAATCAGCCG. Its translation: CASAPGLKANQP. The full CDR3 protein is CASAPGLKANQPQYF. The chain carries TRBV19 and TRBJ2-3; tentative D call: TRBD2 (6 bases). The CDR3 end falls 3 residues outside the read, so it is completed with the germline J gene. The CDR3 contains 15 residues. Germline V CDR1 and CDR2: LNHDA, SQIVND (reference sequence).

About this clone: The read ends 3 residues early relative to the CDR3; the germline J gene fills the gap. The chain recombines TRBV30 with TRBJ1-2; 7 positions match TRBD1. The germline gives CDR1 GTSNPN, CDR2 SVGIG (reference sequence). The CDR3 consists of 14 residues. CDR3 loop: CAWSLKDRARGYTF. CDR3 bases read: TGTGCCTGGAGCCTCAAAGACAGGGCCCGAGGC.

About this clone: The read falls 3 residues short of the CDR3 end, and the missing part is taken from the germline J gene. This rearrangement joins TRBV12-5 to TRBJ1-1, with D possibly being TRBD1 (6 bases). This CDR3 spans 12 amino acids. Germline CDR1 and CDR2: LGHNT and FRNRAP. V gave up 6 bases and J gave up 7 bases, with 12 bases separating them. CDR3 in amino acids: CASGITGYEAFF. Incomplete CDR3 DNA: TGTGCTAGTGGAATTACAGGGTATGAA. Full variable domain (missing parts from reference TRBV12-5 and TRBJ1-1): DARVTQTPRHKVTEMGQEVTMRCQPILGHNTVFWYRQTMMQGLELLAYFRNRAPLDDSGMPKDRFSAEMPDATLATLKIQPSEPRDSAVYFCASGITGYEAFFGQGTRLTVV.

The CDR3 loop reads CASSPPGRTNYEQYF. The sequenced part of the CDR3 DNA is TGTGCCAGCTCACCACCGGGTCGGACTAACTACGAG. The rearrangement joins TRBV18 to TRBJ2-7; possibly TRBD2 for D (6 bases). The CDR3 end is not reached by the read, which stops 3 residues before it; the germline J gene fills it in. The CDR3 sequence is 15 residues long. Germline V CDR1 and CDR2: KGHSH, LQKENI. Trimming removed 0 bases at V and 3 bases at J, with 12 bases between.

Worth noting for this clone: The read ends 3 residues shy of where the CDR3 ends; the end is completed using the germline J gene. The chain couples TRBV6-1 to TRBJ2-1; TRBD1 matches 7 bases. V lost 2 bases to trimming and J lost 6 bases; unmatched junction nucleotides: 4. The germline CDR1 and CDR2 sequences are MNHNS and SASEGT. CDR3 length: 14 amino acids. Incomplete CDR3 DNA: TGTGCCAGCAGTGAAAGGACAGGAGGCAATGAG. Translation: CASSERTGGNE. The whole CDR3 protein reads CASSERTGGNEQFF.

In the case of this clone: The sequence runs out 3 residues before the end of the CDR3; the remainder is reconstructed from the germline J gene. The chain employs TRBV7-2 and TRBJ1-1; no clear D. This CDR3 is 15 amino acids long. Germline lookup yields CDR1 SGHTA and CDR2 FQGNSA. V was clipped by 5 bases and J by 1 base, with 14 bases between them. Incomplete CDR3 DNA: TGTGCCAGCAGCCCCCCTGTTGTGTCGAACACTGAA. Translated: CASSPPVVSNTE. The whole CDR3 sequence is CASSPPVVSNTEAFF.

Note on this clone: A read error may account for a junction end that differs from germline. The read falls 3 residues short of the CDR3 end, and the missing part is taken from the germline J gene. Within the sample, other DNA sequences also encode this same CDR3. This chain uses TRBV18 with TRBJ1-3; possible D gene TRBD1, 6 bases. Germline lookup yields CDR1 KGHSH and CDR2 LQKENI. This CDR3 contains 16 residues. The chain's CDR3 is CASSPPISGGGNTIYF. The DNA read from the CDR3 is TGTGCCAGCTCACCACCGATTTCAGGAGGGGGAAACACG. Complete variable domain (other parts from reference TRBV18 and TRBJ1-3): NAGVMQNPRHLVRRRGQEARLRCSPMKGHSHVYWYRQLPEEGLKFMVYLQKENIIDESGMPKERFSAEFPKEGPSILRIQQVVRGDSAAYFCASSPPISGGGNTIYFGEGSWLTVV.

Regarding this clone: The missing CDR3 end, 3 residues past where the read stops, is filled in from the germline J gene. V gene TRBV6-2 or TRBV6-3 combines with J gene TRBJ1-2; D is unclear. CDR3 length equals 13 residues. CDR1 and CDR2 (germline): MNHEY, SVGEGT. V was clipped by 6 bases and J by 7 bases, with 15 bases between them. The CDR3 DNA, read in part, is TGTGCCAGCAGAAGCGGAGGCCCAGGTGGC. Amino acid sequence: CASRSGGPGG. In full, the CDR3 is CASRSGGPGGYTF.

Concerning this clone itself: From the germline J gene comes the end of the CDR3, since the read stops 3 residues before it. The chain has TRBV7-3 and TRBJ2-1, with a possible D match to TRBD1 (7 bases). The V end lost 4 bases, the J end lost 8 bases, and 24 bases lay between the germline ends. This CDR3 has 17 amino acids. In germline, CDR1 is SGHTA, CDR2 FQGTGA. The CDR3 here is CASSSGQVTVGGDEQFF. The DNA read from the CDR3 is TGTGCCAGCAGCTCCGGACAGGTCACGGTCGGGGGCGATGAG. The entire variable domain, with the rest obtained from reference TRBV7-3 and TRBJ2-1, is as follows: GAGVSQTPSNKVTEKGKYVELRCDPISGHTALYWYRQSLGQGPEFLIYFQGTGAADDSGLPNDRFFAVRPEGSVSTLKIQRTERGDSAVYLCASSSGQVTVGGDEQFFGPGTRLTVL.

Note on this clone: With the read ending 3 residues before the CDR3 end, the germline J gene is used to fill in that end. The rearrangement uses TRBV19 and TRBJ2-3; tentatively, D is TRBD1 (5 bases). The CDR3 spans 15 residues. V was cut by 5 bases and J by 2 bases, with 14 bases left in between. From germline, CDR1 is LNHDA and CDR2 SQIVND (reference sequence). CDR3 loop: CASSPTGTDTDTQYF. The part of the CDR3 DNA that was read is TGTGCCAGTAGTCCCACAGGAACAGACACAGATACG.

As to this clone: From the germline J gene comes the end of the CDR3, since the read stops 3 residues before it. The chain is built from TRBV5-1 and TRBJ2-1; TRBD1 matches at 8 bases. The length of the CDR3 is 16 residues. V lost 0 bases and J lost 4; bases outside the gene matches: 6. Germline V gene data show CDR1 as SGHRS and CDR2 as YFSETQ. CDR3 in amino acids: CASSLAPRGQYNEQFF. The sequenced CDR3 bases are TGCGCCAGCAGCTTGGCCCCCAGGGGGCAGTACAATGAG.

The DNA read from the CDR3 is TGCAGTGCTAGAGATAGAGATGCGGGACTAGCGGGGGCGCGGGTCGGGACC. Protein: CSARDRDAGLAGARVGT. In full, the CDR3 reads CSARDRDAGLAGARVGTQYF. The chain carries TRBV20-1 and TRBJ2-5; TRBD2 matches 14 bases. The read ends 3 residues before the CDR3 terminus; that terminus is restored from the germline J gene. With V trimmed by 0 bases and J by 7 bases, 19 bases remained unmatched. Looked up from germline, CDR1 is DFQATT and CDR2 is SNEGSKA (reference sequence). The CDR3 length is 20 residues.